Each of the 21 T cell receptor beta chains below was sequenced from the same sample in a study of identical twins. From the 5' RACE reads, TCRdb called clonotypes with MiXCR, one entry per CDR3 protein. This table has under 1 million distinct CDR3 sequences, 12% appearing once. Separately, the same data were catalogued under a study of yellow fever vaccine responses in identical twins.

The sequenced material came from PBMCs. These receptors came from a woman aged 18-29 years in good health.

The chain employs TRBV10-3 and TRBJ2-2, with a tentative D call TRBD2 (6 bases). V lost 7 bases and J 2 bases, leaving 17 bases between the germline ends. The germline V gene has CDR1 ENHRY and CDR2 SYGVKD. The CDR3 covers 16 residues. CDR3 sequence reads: CAITTGTALNTGELFF. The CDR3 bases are TGTGCCATCACCACCGGGACTGCACTTAACACCGGGGAGCTGTTTTTT.

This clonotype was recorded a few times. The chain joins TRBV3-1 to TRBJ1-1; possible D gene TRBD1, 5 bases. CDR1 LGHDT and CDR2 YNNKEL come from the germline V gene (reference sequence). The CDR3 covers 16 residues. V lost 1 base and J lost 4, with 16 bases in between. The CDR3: CASSQAGGGGVTEAFF. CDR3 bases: TGTGCCAGCAGCCAAGCAGGAGGCGGGGGAGTCACTGAAGCTTTCTTT. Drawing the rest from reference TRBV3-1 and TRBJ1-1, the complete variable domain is DTAVSQTPKYLVTQMGNDKSIKCEQNLGHDTMYWYKQDSKKFLKIMFSYNNKELIINETVPNRFSPKSPDKAHLNLHINSLELGDSAVYFCASSQAGGGGVTEAFFGQGTRLTVV.

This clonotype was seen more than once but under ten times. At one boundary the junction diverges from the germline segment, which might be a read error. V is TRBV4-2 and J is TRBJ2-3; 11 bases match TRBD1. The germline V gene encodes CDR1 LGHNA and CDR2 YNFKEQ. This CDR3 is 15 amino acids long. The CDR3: CASSLDRGRDHTRNF. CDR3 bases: TGTGCCAGCAGCCTGGACAGGGGGCGAGACCATACGAGAAATTTT.

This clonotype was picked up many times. CDR3 sequence (DNA): TGTGCCACCAGTGAGGCACCGTTCGTGAACACCGGGGAGCTGTTTTTT. Its protein product is CATSEAPFVNTGELFF. This chain uses TRBV24-1 with TRBJ2-2, with D uncertain. CDR3 size: 16 residues. CDR1 is KGHDR, CDR2 SFDVKD, per germline. V lost 4 bases, J lost 1 base, and 12 bases lay in between.

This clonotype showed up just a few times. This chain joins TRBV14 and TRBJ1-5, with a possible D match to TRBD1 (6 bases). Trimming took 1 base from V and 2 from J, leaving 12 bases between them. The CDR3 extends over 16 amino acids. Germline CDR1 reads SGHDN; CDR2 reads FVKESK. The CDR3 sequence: CASSQGGGRGNQPQHF. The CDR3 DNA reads TGTGCCAGCAGCCAAGGCGGGGGCAGGGGCAATCAGCCCCAGCATTTT.

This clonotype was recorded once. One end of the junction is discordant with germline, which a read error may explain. The CDR3 sequence is CVSSRSSGLYNEQFF. The CDR3 nucleotides read TGTGTCAGCAGTCGATCTAGCGGCCTTTACAATGAGCAGTTCTTC. The chain joins TRBV6-1 to TRBJ2-1, with 7 bases identical to TRBD2. The germline V gene encodes CDR1 MNHNS and CDR2 SASEGT. There are 15 residues in the CDR3.

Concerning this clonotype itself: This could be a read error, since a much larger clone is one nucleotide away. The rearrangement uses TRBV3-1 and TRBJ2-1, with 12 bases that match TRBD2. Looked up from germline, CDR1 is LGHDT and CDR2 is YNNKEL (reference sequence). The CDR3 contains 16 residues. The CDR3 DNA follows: TGTGCCAGCGGCCAGGATAAGACTAGCGGGAGAACGGTGCAGTTCTTC. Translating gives CASGQDKTSGRTVQFF.

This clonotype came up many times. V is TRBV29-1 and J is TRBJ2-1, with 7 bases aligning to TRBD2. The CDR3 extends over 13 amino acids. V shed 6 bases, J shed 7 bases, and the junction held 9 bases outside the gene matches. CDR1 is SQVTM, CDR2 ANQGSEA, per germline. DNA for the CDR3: TGCAGCGTCCCAACAAGCGGGGAAAATGAGCAGTTCTTC. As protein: CSVPTSGENEQFF.

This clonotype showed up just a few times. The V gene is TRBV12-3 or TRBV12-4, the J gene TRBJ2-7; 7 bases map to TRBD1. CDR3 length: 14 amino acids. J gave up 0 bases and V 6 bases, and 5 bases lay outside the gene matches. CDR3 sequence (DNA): TGTGCCAGCAGGGGGACAGCGACCTCCTACGAGCAGTACTTC. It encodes CASRGTATSYEQYF.

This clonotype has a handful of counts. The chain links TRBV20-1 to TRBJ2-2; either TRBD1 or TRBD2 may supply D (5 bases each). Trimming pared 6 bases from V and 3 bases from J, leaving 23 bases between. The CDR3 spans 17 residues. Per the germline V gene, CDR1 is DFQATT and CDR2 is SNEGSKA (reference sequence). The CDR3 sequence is CSASLSSVGTYTGELFF. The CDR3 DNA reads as TGCAGTGCCAGCCTAAGTAGCGTGGGGACCTACACCGGGGAGCTGTTTTTT.

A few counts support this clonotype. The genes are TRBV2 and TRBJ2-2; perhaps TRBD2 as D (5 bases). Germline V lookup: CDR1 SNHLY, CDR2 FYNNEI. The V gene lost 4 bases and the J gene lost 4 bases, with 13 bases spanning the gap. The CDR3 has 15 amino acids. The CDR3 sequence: CASSVEGEGTGELFF. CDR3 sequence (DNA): TGTGCCAGCAGTGTAGAGGGAGAGGGCACCGGGGAGCTGTTTTTT.

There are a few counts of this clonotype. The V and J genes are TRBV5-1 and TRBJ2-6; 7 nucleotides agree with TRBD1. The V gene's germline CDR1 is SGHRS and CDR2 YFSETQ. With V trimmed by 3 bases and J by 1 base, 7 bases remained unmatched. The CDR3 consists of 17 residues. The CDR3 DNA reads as TGCGCCAGCAGCTCTTCGTTGGACAGGTCTGGGGCCAACGTCCTGACTTTC. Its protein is CASSSSLDRSGANVLTF.

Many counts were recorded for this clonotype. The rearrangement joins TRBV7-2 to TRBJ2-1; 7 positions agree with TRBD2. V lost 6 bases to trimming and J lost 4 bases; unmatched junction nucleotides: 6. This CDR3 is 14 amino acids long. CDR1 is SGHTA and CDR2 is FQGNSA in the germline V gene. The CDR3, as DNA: TGTGCCAGCAGTTGGGGGAGGGAGTACAATGAGCAGTTCTTC. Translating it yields CASSWGREYNEQFF.

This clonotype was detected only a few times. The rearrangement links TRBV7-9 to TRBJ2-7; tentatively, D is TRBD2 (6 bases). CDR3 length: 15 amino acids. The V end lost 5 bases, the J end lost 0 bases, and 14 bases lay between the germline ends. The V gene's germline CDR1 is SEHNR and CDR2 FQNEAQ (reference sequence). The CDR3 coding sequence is TGTGCCAGCAGCCCGACTAGGGATGCCTCCTACGAGCAGTACTTC. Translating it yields CASSPTRDASYEQYF.

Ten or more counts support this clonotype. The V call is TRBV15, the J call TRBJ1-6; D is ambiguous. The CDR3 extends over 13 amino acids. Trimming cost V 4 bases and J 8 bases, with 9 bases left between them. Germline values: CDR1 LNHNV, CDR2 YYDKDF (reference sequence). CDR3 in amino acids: CATSNGRDSPLHF. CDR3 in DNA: TGTGCCACCAGCAATGGGAGGGATTCACCCCTCCACTTT.

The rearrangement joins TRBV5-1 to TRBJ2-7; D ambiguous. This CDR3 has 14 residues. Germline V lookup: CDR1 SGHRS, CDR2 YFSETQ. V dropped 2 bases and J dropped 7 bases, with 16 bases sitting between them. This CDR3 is CASSLTGVPWEQYF. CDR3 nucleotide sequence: TGCGCCAGCAGCTTAACTGGCGTGCCTTGGGAGCAGTACTTC. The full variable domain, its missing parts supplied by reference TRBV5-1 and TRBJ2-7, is KAGVTQTPRYLIKTRGQQVTLSCSPISGHRSVSWYQQTPGQGLQFLFEYFSETQRNKGNFPGRFSGRQFSNSRSEMNVSTLELGDSALYLCASSLTGVPWEQYFGPGTRLTVT.

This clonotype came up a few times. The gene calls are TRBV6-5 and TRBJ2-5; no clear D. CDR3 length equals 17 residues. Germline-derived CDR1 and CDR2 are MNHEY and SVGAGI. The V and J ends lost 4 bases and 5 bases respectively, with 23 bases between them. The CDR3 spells CASSSARPVQGWETQYF. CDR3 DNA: TGTGCCAGCAGTTCCGCGCGCCCGGTTCAAGGGTGGGAGACCCAGTACTTC.

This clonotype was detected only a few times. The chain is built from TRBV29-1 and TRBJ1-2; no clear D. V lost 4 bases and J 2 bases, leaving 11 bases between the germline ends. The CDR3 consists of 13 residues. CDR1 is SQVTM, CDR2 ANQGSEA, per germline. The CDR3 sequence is CSVGSPSNYGYTF. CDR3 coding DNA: TGCAGCGTTGGGTCGCCTTCCAACTATGGCTACACCTTC.

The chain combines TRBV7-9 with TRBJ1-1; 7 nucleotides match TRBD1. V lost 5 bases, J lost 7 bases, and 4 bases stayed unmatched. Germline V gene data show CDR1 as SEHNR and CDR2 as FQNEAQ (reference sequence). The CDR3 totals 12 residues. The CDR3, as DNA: TGTGCCAGCAGCGTTGGGACAGTTGAAGCTTTCTTT. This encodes CASSVGTVEAFF.

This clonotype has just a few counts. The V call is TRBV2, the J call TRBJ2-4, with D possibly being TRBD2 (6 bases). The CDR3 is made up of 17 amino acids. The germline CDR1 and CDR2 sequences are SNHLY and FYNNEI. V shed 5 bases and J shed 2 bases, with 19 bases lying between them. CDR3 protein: CASSQTRTTFTKNIQYF. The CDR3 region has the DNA TGTGCCAGCAGTCAAACTCGGACTACGTTCACCAAAAACATTCAGTACTTC.

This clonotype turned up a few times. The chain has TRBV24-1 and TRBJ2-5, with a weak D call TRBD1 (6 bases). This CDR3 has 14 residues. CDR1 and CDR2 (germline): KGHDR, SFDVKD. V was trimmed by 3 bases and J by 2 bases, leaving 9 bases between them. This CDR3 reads CATSDAGQQETQYF. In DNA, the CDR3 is TGTGCCACCAGTGATGCCGGACAGCAAGAGACCCAGTACTTC.